A selection of T cell receptor beta chains follows, all from one sample in a study. Some clones are missing from TCRdb's copy, which holds only in-frame ones; the method was immunoSEQ multiplex PCR. This repertoire shows about 68,000 clones, 80% to 95% found once; its top ten account for 4% to 4.5%. Sequencing was carried out using PBMCs. These TCRs come from a middle-aged man with rheumatoid arthritis. Both conserved end residues are part of each CDR3. The D gene is left open where the match is weak. For some rows the clone size is stated as once, few or many, or as a class when expanded; others skip it.

cdr3_aa,cdr3_nt,clone_size,d_call,j_call,v_call
CASSLAGAQETQYF,TGTGCCAGCAGCCTAGCGGGGGCGCAAGAGACCCAGTACTTC,NA,TRBD2,TRBJ2-5,TRBV7-3
CASSSIPLYGYTF,TGTGCCAGCAGCTCCATACCACTCTATGGCTACACCTTC,NA,NA,TRBJ1-2,TRBV7-3
CASEGWAGLRTEAFF,TGTGCCAGCGAAGGGTGGGCAGGGCTAAGGACTGAAGCTTTCTTT,NA,NA,TRBJ1-1,TRBV27
CASSPPGQETQYF,TGTGCCAGCTCACCACCGGGCCAAGAGACCCAGTACTTC,NA,NA,TRBJ2-5,TRBV18
CASSYDRAGNTIYF,TGTGCCAGCAGTTACGATAGGGCTGGAAACACCATATATTTT,NA,NA,TRBJ1-3,TRBV6-5
CASSPVRGAGTEAFF,TGTGCCAGCAGCCCTGTAAGGGGCGCCGGTACTGAAGCTTTCTTT,NA,NA,TRBJ1-1,TRBV11-2
CAWVSVGRSSYEQYF,TGTGCCTGGGTCTCCGTGGGCCGAAGCTCCTACGAGCAGTACTTC,NA,NA,TRBJ2-7,TRBV30
CASSPRTSVSYEQYF,TGTGCCAGCAGCCCCCGGACTAGCGTCTCCTACGAGCAGTACTTC,NA,TRBD2,TRBJ2-7,TRBV5-4
CASSINAGTRNEQFF,TGTGCCAGTAGTATCAACGCCGGGACTAGAAATGAGCAGTTCTTC,NA,TRBD2,TRBJ2-1,TRBV19
CAISESGSAGELFF,TGTGCCATCAGTGAGTCTGGTTCTGCCGGGGAGCTGTTTTTT,once,NA,TRBJ2-2,TRBV10-3
CATRGGRNTGELFF,TGTGCCACCAGGGGAGGAAGAAACACCGGGGAGCTGTTTTTT,NA,NA,TRBJ2-2,TRBV24-1
CASSQIDRERSYTF,TGTGCCAGCAGCCAAATCGACAGGGAAAGGAGCTACACCTTC,NA,TRBD1,TRBJ1-2,TRBV4-2
CASSRLDGVGISNYGYTF,TGTGCCAGCAGCCGATTGGACGGAGTAGGGATCTCTAACTATGGCTACACCTTC,NA,NA,TRBJ1-2,TRBV3-1/TRBV3-2
CASSLFRGNEQFF,TGTGCCAGCAGCTTATTTAGGGGCAATGAGCAGTTCTTC,once,NA,TRBJ2-1,TRBV5-5
CASSVEGGGVMEAFF,TGTGCCAGCAGCGTAGAAGGGGGCGGGGTAATGGAGGCTTTCTTT,NA,TRBD1,TRBJ1-1,TRBV9
CAWKTGHHEQYF,TGTGCCTGGAAGACAGGGCACCACGAGCAGTACTTC,NA,TRBD1,TRBJ2-7,TRBV30
CASSLVSGNQPQHF,TGTGCCAGCAGCTTAGTGTCGGGGAATCAGCCCCAGCATTTT,NA,NA,TRBJ1-5,TRBV7-2
CASSLGAGPTYNEQFF,TGTGCCAGCAGCTTAGGGGCAGGGCCCACCTACAATGAGCAGTTCTTC,NA,NA,TRBJ2-1,TRBV7-8
CASSLDEGPSEQYF,TGTGCCAGCAGCTTAGACGAGGGACCCTCCGAGCAGTACTTC,NA,NA,TRBJ2-7,TRBV7-9
CASSILGLEKLFF,TGTGCCAGTAGTATTCTGGGATTGGAAAAACTGTTTTTT,NA,NA,TRBJ1-4,TRBV19
CASSQEIQGAYGYTF,TGCGCCAGCAGCCAGGAGATACAGGGGGCGTATGGCTACACCTTC,few,TRBD1,TRBJ1-2,TRBV4-3
CALNTPRQGLSYEQFF,TGTGCCTTAAATACCCCACGACAGGGACTATCCTATGAGCAGTTCTTC,NA,NA,TRBJ2-1,TRBV30